These 30 T cell receptor beta chains came from one sample sequenced in a study of cytomegalovirus exposure and HLA in healthy donors. 13 Jbeta primers and 60 Vbeta primers were used for the PCR. Some clones are missing from TCRdb's copy, which holds only in-frame ones; the method was immunoSEQ multiplex PCR. The sample holds over 85,000 clones, around 68% seen once. Material for sequencing was PBMCs. Receptors were obtained from a female donor in good health and CMV-seronegative.

CDR3 in DNA: TGTGCCAGCAGCTCCCAACTAGGAATGGGCACAGATACGCAGTATTTT. Translation: CASSSQLGMGTDTQYF. The chain uses TRBV7-9 and TRBJ2-3, with D possibly being TRBD2 (5 bases). The V gene lost 4 bases and the J gene lost 1 base, with 15 bases spanning the gap. Germline CDR1 SEHNR, CDR2 FQNEAQ (reference sequence). The CDR3 has 16 residues. Variable domain in full (rest from reference TRBV7-9 and TRBJ2-3): DTGVSQNPRHKITKRGQNVTFRCDPISEHNRLYWYRQTLGQGPEFLTYFQNEAQLEKSRLLSDRFSAERPKGSFSTLEIQRTEQGDSAMYLCASSSQLGMGTDTQYFGPGTRLTVL.

This clone was counted between two and nine times. The chain uses TRBV11-3 and TRBJ2-7, with TRBD2 matching over 12 bases. V lost 5 bases, J lost 2 bases, and 4 bases stayed unmatched. The CDR3 is made up of 15 amino acids. Germline CDR1 is SGHNT and CDR2 is YENEEA. CDR3 sequence: CASSPLAGGPYEQYF. The CDR3, as DNA: TGTGCCAGCAGCCCGCTAGCGGGGGGGCCCTACGAGCAGTACTTC.

Written as DNA, the CDR3 is TGTGCCAGCAGTCAGCGAGGGACAGCCTACGAGCAGTACTTC. It yields the protein CASSQRGTAYEQYF. The chain joins TRBV6-6 to TRBJ2-5; 7 bases are a match to TRBD1. The J call may be mistaken, given a closer DNA end match to TRBJ2-7. Germline V gene sequence: CDR1 MNHNY, CDR2 SVGAGI (reference sequence). The CDR3 is 14 amino acids.

V gene TRBV9 combines with J gene TRBJ1-1, with a possible D match to TRBD1 (5 bases). CDR3 length: 12 amino acids. Trimming removed 4 bases from V and 6 bases from J, with 10 bases in between. The germline V gene encodes CDR1 SGDLS and CDR2 YYNGEE. The CDR3 DNA reads TGTGCCAGCAGCCCCGGAGGGGCTGAAGCTTTCTTT. As protein: CASSPGGAEAFF.

The chain recombines TRBV15 with TRBJ1-4, with 9 bases lining up with TRBD1. With 1 base clipped from V and 7 bases from J, the junction kept 4 bases outside the gene matches. Looked up from germline, CDR1 is LNHNV and CDR2 is YYDKDF (reference sequence). The CDR3 is made up of 15 amino acids. The DNA for the CDR3 is TGTGCCACCAGCAGAGTACGGGGACAGGGTGAAAAACTGTTTTTT. It codes for CATSRVRGQGEKLFF.

The chain joins TRBV7-9 to TRBJ2-3, with D perhaps TRBD2 (6 bases). Germline CDR1 reads SEHNR; CDR2 reads FQNEAQ (reference sequence). The CDR3 has 13 residues. Trimming left V 6 bases short and J 6 bases short, with 13 bases between. CDR3 nucleotides: TGTGCCAGCAGACCGGGGGTCAGGGATACGCAGTATTTT. It yields the protein CASRPGVRDTQYF.

This clone was observed a single time. The chain carries TRBV5-1 and TRBJ2-3, with D possibly TRBD2 on 6 matching bases. CDR1 SGHRS and CDR2 YFSETQ come from the germline V gene. V dropped 7 bases and J dropped 3 bases, with 21 bases sitting between them. The CDR3 is 16 residues long. Here the CDR3 reads CASGTREISPTDTQYF. CDR3 in DNA: TGCGCCAGCGGAACACGGGAGATTTCGCCAACAGATACGCAGTATTTT.

The V call is TRBV28, the J call TRBJ2-1; 13 nucleotides align to TRBD2. The CDR3 sequence is 15 residues long. Per the germline V gene, CDR1 is MDHEN and CDR2 is SYDVKM. Unmatched junction bases numbered 5, after V lost 6 bases and J lost 6 bases. The CDR3 here is CASSTTSGRSNEQFF. CDR3 bases: TGTGCCAGCAGCACGACTAGCGGGAGGTCCAATGAGCAGTTCTTC.

This clone was observed a handful of times. V and J are TRBV5-6 and TRBJ2-1; TRBD1 is a possible D gene (6 bases). V lost 3 bases and J lost 0, with 19 bases in between. This CDR3 is built from 18 residues. Germline V gene sequence: CDR1 SGHDT, CDR2 YYEEEE. CDR3 sequence: CASSSKRWQGSSYNEQFF. The CDR3 DNA is TGTGCCAGCAGCTCTAAACGTTGGCAGGGGAGCTCCTACAATGAGCAGTTCTTC. Supplemented by reference TRBV5-6 and TRBJ2-1, the full variable domain reads DAGVTQSPTHLIKTRGQQVTLRCSPKSGHDTVSWYQQALGQGPQFIFQYYEEEERQRGNFPDRFSGHQFPNYSSELNVNALLLGDSALYLCASSSKRWQGSSYNEQFFGPGTRLTVL.

The rearrangement links TRBV2 to TRBJ1-4, with D possibly matching TRBD1 (5 bases). There are 14 residues in the CDR3. V lost 7 bases and J lost 1, with 10 bases in between. Germline-derived CDR1 and CDR2 are SNHLY and FYNNEI. The DNA for the CDR3 is TGTGCCAGCAAGAAGGGGTTAACTAATGAAAAACTGTTTTTT. As protein: CASKKGLTNEKLFF.

The chain has TRBV28 and TRBJ2-3; perhaps TRBD2 as D (6 bases). Deletions cut 2 bases from V and 2 bases from J, with 11 bases between. The CDR3 consists of 15 residues. The V gene's germline CDR1 is MDHEN and CDR2 SYDVKM. DNA of the CDR3: TGTGCCAGCAGTTTAGATCGGGAGTTCACAGATACGCAGTATTTT. Its translation: CASSLDREFTDTQYF.

This clone has more than one count but fewer than ten. This chain uses TRBV28 with TRBJ2-5; the match to TRBD1 covers 7 bases. This CDR3 is 13 amino acids long. J was trimmed by 4 bases and V by 6 bases; bases with no gene match: 5. CDR1 and CDR2 from the germline V gene are MDHEN and SYDVKM. In nucleotides, the CDR3 is TGTGCCAGCAGATCTACAGGGGTAGAGACCCAGTACTTC. This encodes CASRSTGVETQYF.

This chain connects TRBV19 to TRBJ1-2; a weak D match, TRBD1 (5 bases). Germline CDR1 is LNHDA and CDR2 is SQIVND (reference sequence). Trimming left V 6 bases short and J 7 bases short, with 12 bases between. The CDR3 is 12 amino acids. CDR3 nucleotide sequence: TGTGCCAGTAGCCAGGAGGGGAGTGGCTACACCTTC. Encoded protein: CASSQEGSGYTF.

The J gene is TRBJ2-5, the V gene TRBV6-1; TRBD1 agrees at 7 bases. Germline-derived CDR1 and CDR2 are MNHNS and SASEGT. The CDR3 extends over 12 amino acids. The J segment lost 10 bases and the V segment lost 3 bases, leaving 5 bases of the junction unmatched. The CDR3, as DNA: TGTGCCAGCAGTGAGGGGAACAGGGGCCAGTACTTC. This encodes CASSEGNRGQYF.

The chain combines TRBV28 with TRBJ1-4, with 7 bases identical to TRBD1. Germline CDR1 MDHEN, CDR2 SYDVKM. Trimming took 5 bases from V and 11 from J; bases not matched to a gene: 11. The CDR3 covers 14 residues. CDR3 bases: TGTGCCAGCAGTCCCTCGACAGGGACAGTCAAACTGTTTTTT. The encoded protein is CASSPSTGTVKLFF. Supplemented by reference TRBV28 and TRBJ1-4, the full variable domain reads DVKVTQSSRYLVKRTGEKVFLECVQDMDHENMFWYRQDPGLGLRLIYFSYDVKMKEKGDIPEGYSVSREKKERFSLILESASTNQTSMYLCASSPSTGTVKLFFGSGTQLSVL.

The rearrangement links TRBV27 to TRBJ1-5; 10 nucleotides line up with TRBD1. The trim removed 8 bases at V and 1 base at J, leaving 5 bases unmatched. CDR1 MNHEY and CDR2 SMNVEV come from the germline V gene (reference sequence). The CDR3 is 15 residues long. CDR3 residues: CASGTGELSNQPQHF. CDR3 nucleotides: TGTGCCAGCGGGACAGGGGAATTAAGCAATCAGCCCCAGCATTTT.

The rearrangement links TRBV7-2 to TRBJ2-1, with TRBD2 matching 10 bases. The germline gives CDR1 SGHTA, CDR2 FQGNSA. V trimming: 1 base; J trimming: 3 bases; junction bases outside the gene matches: 3. There are 16 residues in the CDR3. CDR3 coding DNA: TGTGCCAGCAGCTTAGGGGCTAGCGGGAGCTACAATGAGCAGTTCTTC. Its translation: CASSLGASGSYNEQFF.

This sequence joins TRBV10-3 and TRBJ2-5, with D possibly TRBD1 on 5 matching bases. This CDR3 is built from 14 residues. CDR1 and CDR2 from the germline V gene are ENHRY and SYGVKD. Trimming removed 11 bases at V and 2 bases at J, with 18 bases between. The CDR3 is CASGSATEQETQYF. The CDR3 DNA sequence: TGTGCCTCAGGGTCGGCTACGGAACAAGAGACCCAGTACTTC.

The chain uses TRBV5-1 and TRBJ2-7; TRBD2 might be the D (7 bases). Trimming left V 0 bases short and J 6 bases short, with 13 bases between. CDR1 and CDR2 from the germline V gene are SGHRS and YFSETQ. The CDR3 sequence is 14 residues long. The CDR3: CASSLGVGGAEQYF. The CDR3 DNA follows: TGCGCCAGCAGCTTGGGTGTAGGGGGGGCCGAGCAGTACTTC.

This sequence joins TRBV30 and TRBJ2-3; 8 bases are shared with TRBD2. The CDR3 has 12 residues. Germline V gene sequence: CDR1 GTSNPN, CDR2 SVGIG (reference sequence). V trimming: 6 bases; J trimming: 8 bases; junction bases outside the gene matches: 7. CDR3: CACEAGATTQYF. Written as DNA, the CDR3 is TGTGCCTGTGAAGCGGGGGCCACTACGCAGTATTTT.

The chain employs TRBV7-6 and TRBJ1-1, with D possibly being TRBD1 (6 bases). The V gene's germline CDR1 is SGHVS and CDR2 FNYEAQ. V shed 5 bases and J shed 1 base, with 20 bases lying between them. This CDR3 contains 17 residues. The CDR3 nucleotides read TGTGCCAGCAGCGTACCTCTTGAACAGGGAGAGAACACTGAAGCTTTCTTT. Residues: CASSVPLEQGENTEAFF. The variable domain in full, with the rest retrieved from reference TRBV7-6 and TRBJ1-1, is GAGVSQSPRYKVTKRGQDVALRCDPISGHVSLYWYRQALGQGPEFLTYFNYEAQQDKSGLPNDRFSAERPEGSISTLTIQRTEQRDSAMYRCASSVPLEQGENTEAFFGQGTRLTVV.

The genes are TRBV6-1 and TRBJ1-1, with D perhaps matching TRBD1 (5 bases). Trimming removed 6 bases from V and 1 base from J, with 9 bases in between. Germline-derived CDR1 and CDR2 are MNHNS and SASEGT. The CDR3 spans 13 residues. The CDR3 loop is CASRLTENTEAFF. CDR3 sequence (DNA): TGTGCCAGCAGGCTGACAGAGAACACTGAAGCTTTCTTT.

V gene TRBV7-8 combines with J gene TRBJ2-2, with D possibly being TRBD2 (6 bases). Trimming left V 5 bases short and J 5 bases short, with 15 bases between. There are 15 residues in the CDR3. Germline lookup yields CDR1 SGHVS and CDR2 FQNEAQ. The DNA of the CDR3 is TGTGCCAGCAGCCCAGTGGGGGGTCTTACCGGGGAGCTGTTTTTT. Translation: CASSPVGGLTGELFF.

The rearrangement joins TRBV30 to TRBJ2-3, with 10 bases aligning to TRBD2. The CDR3 has 14 residues. V was clipped by 3 bases and J by 4 bases; unmatched bases: 4. Germline V lookup: CDR1 GTSNPN, CDR2 SVGIG (reference sequence). The CDR3: CAWSLAGAPDTQYF. The CDR3 DNA follows: TGTGCCTGGAGCCTAGCGGGAGCCCCAGATACGCAGTATTTT.

V and J are TRBV9 and TRBJ1-2, with 10 positions matching TRBD1. J gave up 0 bases and V 0 bases, and 14 bases lay outside the gene matches. The germline gives CDR1 SGDLS, CDR2 YYNGEE. This CDR3 contains 20 residues. This chain's CDR3 is CASSVGMDPTGGLTNYGYTF. The CDR3 bases are TGTGCCAGCAGCGTAGGCATGGATCCGACAGGGGGCCTTACTAACTATGGCTACACCTTC. Full variable domain (missing parts from reference TRBV9 and TRBJ1-2): DSGVTQTPKHLITATGQRVTLRCSPRSGDLSVYWYQQSLDQGLQFLIQYYNGEERAKGNILERFSAQQFPDLHSELNLSSLELGDSALYFCASSVGMDPTGGLTNYGYTFGSGTRLTVV.

The rearrangement joins TRBV15 to TRBJ2-3, with 11 positions matching TRBD2. The CDR3 is 18 residues long. The trim removed 7 bases at V and 0 bases at J, leaving 12 bases unmatched. CDR1 and CDR2 from the germline V gene are LNHNV and YYDKDF (reference sequence). This CDR3 is CATTLLAGAYQSTDTQYF. Written as DNA, the CDR3 is TGTGCCACCACCTTACTAGCGGGGGCCTATCAAAGCACAGATACGCAGTATTTT.

The chain links TRBV10-3 to TRBJ2-5, with TRBD1 matching over 9 bases. Germline CDR1 reads ENHRY; CDR2 reads SYGVKD. The CDR3 consists of 13 residues. The ends lost 5 bases at V and 4 bases at J; junction bases unmatched: 2. CDR3 residues: CAISTGGRETQYF. CDR3 DNA sequence: TGTGCCATCAGTACAGGGGGCCGAGAGACCCAGTACTTC.

The chain couples TRBV7-9 to TRBJ2-7, with 7 nucleotides matching TRBD2. The CDR3 totals 15 residues. V dropped 2 bases and J dropped 2; count of bases not matched to a gene: 6. Germline CDR1 reads SEHNR; CDR2 reads FQNEAQ (reference sequence). The CDR3 spells CASSLSGTGTYEQYF. The CDR3 DNA follows: TGTGCCAGCAGCTTAAGCGGGACGGGTACCTACGAGCAGTACTTC.

The chain recombines TRBV7-2 with TRBJ1-2; maybe TRBD1 (5 bases). Germline-derived CDR1 and CDR2 are SGHTA and FQGNSA. The V gene lost 1 base and the J gene lost 5 bases, with 14 bases spanning the gap. The CDR3 runs 15 residues. Here the CDR3 reads CASSLVVGREYGYTF. CDR3 in DNA: TGTGCCAGCAGCTTAGTTGTAGGCAGGGAATATGGCTACACCTTC.

Here the CDR3 DNA reads TGTGCCAGCAGCTTATTAGCGGGAGGACTCTACAATGAGCAGTTCTTC. Translation gives CASSLLAGGLYNEQFF. V is TRBV7-9 and J is TRBJ2-1, with 10 bases lining up with TRBD2. Looked up from germline, CDR1 is SEHNR and CDR2 is FQNEAQ (reference sequence). This CDR3 has 16 amino acids. Trimming removed 2 bases from V and 3 bases from J; junction bases left unmatched: 4.